This T cell receptor beta chain originates from a study of T cells after yellow fever vaccination. Generation of TCR cDNA used 5'RACE template switching (which added a universal primer site and UMIs). TCRdb ran MiXCR on the 5' RACE reads and lists one entry per CDR3 protein. The sample includes about 350,000 distinct CDR3 sequences, around 10% of them seen just once. This clonotype has just one count. V lost 3 bases and J 8 bases, leaving 13 bases between the germline ends. Germline V CDR1 and CDR2: MGHRA, YSYEKL. The CDR3 is 13 amino acids. This rearrangement joins TRBV4-1 to TRBJ1-2; unclear D gene. The TCR was taken from a man aged 18 to 29 who received the YFV17D yellow fever vaccine. The sample was PBMCs, taken on the day of the first yellow fever vaccination. The CDR3 here is CASSHTPLQGYTF. CDR3 DNA sequence: TGCGCCAGCAGCCACACCCCGCTCCAGGGCTACACCTTC.